A single sample is the source of the 3 T cell receptor beta chains below, sequenced in a study of beta chain features in type 1 diabetes. Their cognate antigens are unknown. Investigators reverse transcribed all isolated RNA, so they sequenced expressed TCRB transcripts. Profiling relied on immunoSEQ multiplex PCR, and the TCRdb table lists in-frame clones only, not all of them. Among about 130,000 clones, 7% to 10% were seen once, and the ten largest hold approximately 0.7%. Whole-study findings and limits: The study found moderately but significantly shorter TCRB CDR3s in all four CD4+ subsets of Type 1 diabetes patients.

The material sequenced was central memory CD4+ T cells from blood. Receptor source: a man aged 30 to 45 with type 1 diabetes.

The V gene is TRBV30, the J gene TRBJ2-7; no clear D. The CDR3 extends over 14 amino acids. Germline values: CDR1 GTSNPN, CDR2 SVGIG (reference sequence). V was shortened by 4 bases and J by 0 bases, with 13 bases between the two germline ends. CDR3 residues: CAWKYLLSSYEQYF. As DNA, the CDR3 is TGTGCCTGGAAATATCTCCTCAGCTCCTACGAGCAGTACTTC.

This rearrangement joins TRBV18 to TRBJ1-2; D remains unclear. Between the trimmed V and J ends, which lost 4 bases and 0 bases, there was a span of 12 bases. Looked up from germline, CDR1 is KGHSH and CDR2 is LQKENI. The CDR3 has 15 residues. The CDR3 nucleotides read TGTGCCAGCTCACTTCGTCTGGGAGCTAACTATGGCTACACCTTC. Protein product: CASSLRLGANYGYTF.

This clone was observed a handful of times. The V gene is TRBV2, the J gene TRBJ1-6, with a possible D match to TRBD1 (6 bases). CDR1 SNHLY and CDR2 FYNNEI come from the germline V gene. The CDR3 is 14 residues long. Trimming stripped 8 bases from V and 5 bases from J, with 13 bases between. The CDR3 DNA reads as TGTGCCAGCTCCGCCGGGGGGCATAATTCACCCCTCCACTTT. Translating it yields CASSAGGHNSPLHF.